Below are 26 T cell receptor beta chains sequenced from a single sample in a study of OX40 agonist ivuxolimab in advanced cancers. Method: immunoSEQ multiplex PCR; TCRdb's copy keeps in-frame clones and lacks some. The sample has tens of thousands of clones; 70% to 90% are singletons. The sample consisted of CD4+ or CD8+ T cells sorted from blood, taken in a trial of the OX40 agonist ivuxolimab. These receptors were collected from an adult with an advanced solid tumor such as melanoma, head and neck, liver or kidney cancer.

V usage is TRBV14 and J usage is TRBJ2-4, with unresolved D. With 3 bases removed from V and 1 base from J, the gap between germline ends came to 4 bases. Germline V gene sequence: CDR1 SGHDN, CDR2 FVKESK. The CDR3 is 13 amino acids. The CDR3 here is CASSQSAKNIQYF. The CDR3 DNA follows: TGTGCCAGCAGCCAGTCGGCCAAAAACATTCAGTACTTC. Full variable domain (outside the CDR3, taken from reference TRBV14 and TRBJ2-4): EAGVTQFPSHSVIEKGQTVTLRCDPISGHDNLYWYRRVMGKEIKFLLHFVKESKQDESGMPNNRFLAERTGGTYSTLKVQPAELEDSGVYFCASSQSAKNIQYFGAGTRLSVL.

The chain recombines TRBV2 with TRBJ2-7, with TRBD2 matching over 8 bases. This CDR3 contains 15 residues. The V and J ends lost 1 base and 0 bases, in that order; junction bases with no gene match: 2. CDR1 SNHLY and CDR2 FYNNEI come from the germline V gene. The CDR3 is CASSEVSGTSYEQYF. Written as DNA, the CDR3 is TGTGCCAGCAGTGAAGTTAGCGGGACCTCCTACGAGCAGTACTTC.

The chain links TRBV19 to TRBJ2-1; no clear D. CDR3 size: 15 residues. The V gene's germline CDR1 is LNHDA and CDR2 SQIVND (reference sequence). V was shortened by 6 bases and J by 0 bases, with 12 bases between the two germline ends. CDR3 residues: CASRERIGSYNEQFF. The CDR3 nucleotides are TGTGCCAGTAGAGAACGGATAGGCTCCTACAATGAGCAGTTCTTC. Supplemented by reference TRBV19 and TRBJ2-1, the full variable domain reads DGGITQSPKYLFRKEGQNVTLSCEQNLNHDAMYWYRQDPGQGLRLIYYSQIVNDFQKGDIAEGYSVSREKKESFPLTVTSAQKNPTAFYLCASRERIGSYNEQFFGPGTRLTVL.

This clone was detected only once. The rearrangement links TRBV9 to TRBJ2-3, with 7 bases lining up with TRBD1. The CDR3 loop spans 15 amino acids. After removal of 3 bases from V and 0 bases from J, the junction contained 4 bases not matched to a gene. Germline values: CDR1 SGDLS, CDR2 YYNGEE. CDR3 loop: CASSAQGMSTDTQYF. CDR3 sequence (DNA): TGTGCCAGCAGCGCACAGGGGATGAGCACAGATACGCAGTATTTT.

The chain uses TRBV5-6 and TRBJ2-3; D is perhaps TRBD1 or TRBD2 (6 bases each). The CDR3 has 17 residues. Germline V lookup: CDR1 SGHDT, CDR2 YYEEEE. Deletions cut 6 bases from V and 1 base from J, with 21 bases between. The CDR3 loop reads CASTPPPNRGGTDTQYF. CDR3 in DNA: TGTGCCAGCACTCCCCCCCCAAATAGGGGGGGCACAGATACGCAGTATTTT.

J is TRBJ2-1 and V is TRBV5-6; D is unresolved. The CDR3 extends over 14 amino acids. Germline CDR1 and CDR2: SGHDT and YYEEEE. The germline V and J ends were trimmed by 3 bases and 5 bases, with 12 bases remaining between them. CDR3 nucleotide sequence: TGTGCCAGCAGCTGGGTTACTCAAAACAATGAGCAGTTCTTC. This translates into CASSWVTQNNEQFF.

The V gene is TRBV15, the J gene TRBJ2-5; 8 nucleotides align to TRBD1. This CDR3 region has 15 residues. V lost 7 bases and J lost 2; bases outside the gene matches: 9. Looked up from germline, CDR1 is LNHNV and CDR2 is YYDKDF (reference sequence). The CDR3 region has the DNA TGTGCCACCACCCCAGGGGGCTGGCCTCAAGAGACCCAGTACTTC. Amino acids: CATTPGGWPQETQYF.

The rearrangement links TRBV19 to TRBJ2-1; D is uncertain. The V gene lost 7 bases and the J gene lost 6 bases, with 10 bases spanning the gap. The CDR3 totals 12 residues. Germline lookup yields CDR1 LNHDA and CDR2 SQIVND (reference sequence). CDR3 sequence: CASKARSNEQFF. As DNA, the CDR3 is TGTGCCAGTAAGGCTAGAAGCAATGAGCAGTTCTTC.

Note on this clone: The same CDR3 is also encoded by other DNA sequences in this sample. The genes are TRBV7-9 and TRBJ1-2; D unresolved. Germline V gene data show CDR1 as SEHNR and CDR2 as FQNEAQ (reference sequence). The CDR3 spans 12 residues. Between the trimmed V and J ends, which lost 4 bases and 3 bases, there was a span of 6 bases. The CDR3 loop reads CASSSGDYGYTF. The CDR3, as DNA: TGTGCCAGCAGCTCGGGAGACTATGGCTACACCTTC.

The rearrangement uses TRBV7-9 and TRBJ2-7; D uncertain. Germline V lookup: CDR1 SEHNR, CDR2 FQNEAQ (reference sequence). The CDR3 has 13 residues. V was pared by 1 base and J by 2 bases, with 6 bases between. The CDR3 loop is CASSLGMPYEQYF. The DNA for the CDR3 is TGTGCCAGCAGCTTAGGCATGCCCTACGAGCAGTACTTC.

This clone appeared a single time. This chain uses TRBV10-2 with TRBJ2-3; D is undetermined. Between the trimmed V and J ends, which lost 7 bases and 4 bases, there was a span of 6 bases. This CDR3 is 11 amino acids long. Germline CDR1 is WSHSY and CDR2 is SAAADI. CDR3 DNA sequence: TGCGCCAGCATGCCAGCAGATACGCAGTATTTT. This codes for CASMPADTQYF.

This clone occurred once. This chain uses TRBV9 with TRBJ1-2; tentative D call: TRBD1 (6 bases). V shed 0 bases and J shed 7 bases, with 13 bases lying between them. The CDR3 runs 14 residues. Germline-derived CDR1 and CDR2 are SGDLS and YYNGEE. CDR3 residues: CASSVGSRGRGYTF. CDR3 DNA sequence: TGTGCCAGCAGCGTAGGGTCCAGGGGCCGTGGCTACACCTTC.

The chain combines TRBV19 with TRBJ2-1, with a weak D call TRBD2 (6 bases). The CDR3 runs to 12 residues. CDR1 is LNHDA, CDR2 SQIVND, per germline (reference sequence). V gave up 8 bases and J gave up 7 bases, with 12 bases separating them. CDR3 in DNA: TGTGCCAGTCGGACCGCGGGAAATGAGCAGTTCTTC. Encoded protein: CASRTAGNEQFF.

This sequence joins TRBV29-1 and TRBJ1-2, with D hard to call. Germline V lookup: CDR1 SQVTM, CDR2 ANQGSEA. The V and J ends lost 3 bases and 3 bases respectively, with 11 bases between them. There are 13 residues in the CDR3. The CDR3, as DNA: TGCAGCGTTGAGTGGGGAGGTGACTATGGCTACACCTTC. This sequence encodes CSVEWGGDYGYTF.

This clone was seen more than once but under ten times. V is TRBV7-9 and J is TRBJ1-1; 7 nucleotides match TRBD1. Germline-derived CDR1 and CDR2 are SEHNR and FQNEAQ (reference sequence). The V gene end was trimmed by 4 bases and the J gene end by 7 bases; junction bases not matched to a gene: 12. CDR3 length: 15 residues. CDR3 protein: CASSSRAGGRGEAFF. The CDR3 DNA sequence: TGTGCCAGCAGCTCCCGAGCAGGGGGTAGAGGTGAAGCTTTCTTT.

The genes are TRBV25-1 and TRBJ2-5, with TRBD2 matching 7 bases. V was clipped by 3 bases and J by 2 bases; unmatched bases: 3. CDR1 is MGHDK, CDR2 SYGVNS, per germline. This CDR3 has 14 residues. CDR3 sequence: CASSDLGGQETQYF. The CDR3 bases are TGTGCCAGCAGTGATCTCGGGGGGCAAGAGACCCAGTACTTC.

The chain is built from TRBV9 and TRBJ2-1, with 8 bases lining up with TRBD2. The V segment lost 4 bases and the J segment 4 bases; nucleotides outside the gene matches: 10. CDR3 size: 16 residues. The V gene's germline CDR1 is SGDLS and CDR2 YYNGEE. The CDR3 sequence is CASSPGGGLFYNEQFF. CDR3 bases: TGTGCCAGCAGCCCGGGAGGGGGACTTTTTTACAATGAGCAGTTCTTC.

This chain uses TRBV7-9 with TRBJ2-3; 8 nucleotides line up with TRBD1. J gave up 2 bases and V 3 bases, and 7 bases lay outside the gene matches. This CDR3 contains 16 residues. CDR1 is SEHNR and CDR2 is FQNEAQ in the germline V gene (reference sequence). For the CDR3, the DNA is TGTGCCAGCAGCTTGGTACAGGGGGTCTTCACAGATACGCAGTATTTT. Translating gives CASSLVQGVFTDTQYF.

The gene calls are TRBV25-1 and TRBJ2-3; the D gene is possibly TRBD2 (6 bases). Germline V CDR1 and CDR2: MGHDK, SYGVNS. V was shortened by 3 bases and J by 2 bases, with 12 bases between the two germline ends. CDR3 size: 15 residues. This chain's CDR3 is CASSDLAQITDTQYF. Written as DNA, the CDR3 is TGTGCCAGCAGTGACCTAGCGCAGATCACAGATACGCAGTATTTT. Full variable domain (rest looked up from reference TRBV25-1 and TRBJ2-3): EADIYQTPRYLVIGTGKKITLECSQTMGHDKMYWYQQDPGMELHLIHYSYGVNSTEKGDLSSESTVSRIRTEHFPLTLESARPSHTSQYLCASSDLAQITDTQYFGPGTRLTVL.

The rearrangement uses TRBV9 and TRBJ1-2; possible D gene TRBD1, 6 bases. Trimming removed 0 bases at V and 1 base at J, with 10 bases between. The V gene's germline CDR1 is SGDLS and CDR2 YYNGEE. This CDR3 has 15 residues. In DNA, the CDR3 is TGTGCCAGCAGCGTAGATCAGGGGAATAACTATGGCTACACCTTC. Amino acids: CASSVDQGNNYGYTF.

The CDR3 DNA follows: TGTGCCAGCAGCCCTTCGGACGCAAGTGAGCAGTTCTTC. Translated, it gives CASSPSDASEQFF. The chain is built from TRBV9 and TRBJ2-1; D remains unclear. The CDR3 runs to 13 residues. V lost 4 bases and J lost 9, with 14 bases in between. The V gene's germline CDR1 is SGDLS and CDR2 YYNGEE.

The J gene is TRBJ1-3, the V gene TRBV18; no reliable D call. Germline V gene data show CDR1 as KGHSH and CDR2 as LQKENI. The CDR3 covers 15 residues. With 6 bases removed from V and 0 bases from J, the gap between germline ends came to 12 bases. The CDR3 protein is CASSPLRSSGNTIYF. The CDR3 DNA is TGTGCCAGCTCTCCCCTCCGGAGCTCTGGAAACACCATATATTTT.

CDR3: CASSSLRSGGTEAFF. The DNA of the CDR3 is TGCGCCAGCAGCTCGCTTAGGAGTGGGGGAACTGAAGCTTTCTTT. The rearrangement links TRBV5-1 to TRBJ1-1, with D possibly matching TRBD1 (5 bases). Germline CDR1 and CDR2: SGHRS and YFSETQ. V was trimmed by 3 bases and J by 5 bases, leaving 17 bases between them. CDR3 length equals 15 residues.

The rearrangement uses TRBV27 and TRBJ1-2; 11 nucleotides align to TRBD1. CDR3 length equals 17 residues. The germline gives CDR1 MNHEY, CDR2 SMNVEV (reference sequence). The V and J ends lost 6 bases and 6 bases, in that order; junction bases with no gene match: 15. CDR3 bases: TGTGCCAGCAGAACCCCCGGGACAGGGGGGATGTTTCATGGCTACACCTTC. Its translation: CASRTPGTGGMFHGYTF.

The chain links TRBV7-9 to TRBJ2-7; 10 nucleotides match TRBD1. The CDR3 covers 14 residues. The J segment lost 4 bases and the V segment lost 5 bases, leaving 5 bases of the junction unmatched. Germline CDR1 and CDR2: SEHNR and FQNEAQ (reference sequence). CDR3 nucleotide sequence: TGTGCCAGCAGCCTCGTGGACAGGGGGTACGAGCAGTACTTC. Its translation: CASSLVDRGYEQYF.

The chain has TRBV7-9 and TRBJ2-1; D remains unclear. Germline CDR1 and CDR2: SEHNR and FQNEAQ (reference sequence). Trimming took 1 base from V and 9 from J, leaving 7 bases between them. This CDR3 has 12 residues. The CDR3 loop reads CASSLVEIEQFF. CDR3 bases: TGTGCCAGCAGCTTAGTGGAGATTGAGCAGTTCTTC.